This TCR beta chain was captured in a study of cytomegalovirus exposure and HLA in healthy donors. Study context: Most genotyped donors, approximately 81% of 350 to 500, had Caucasian-associated genetic ancestry.

The PCR employed 60 Vbeta primers together with 13 Jbeta primers. TCRdb's copy holds only in-frame clones and misses some; the assay was immunoSEQ multiplex PCR. Of around 140,000 clones detected, 75% to 85% appear once; the ten largest clones hold under 5%. This clone has just a few counts. The CDR3 has 14 residues. Germline V gene lookup returns CDR1 MNHEY and CDR2 SVGAGI. The germline V and J ends were trimmed by 0 bases and 10 bases, with 15 bases remaining between them. The receptor was derived from a man aged 40-50 years in good health and CMV-seronegative. The rearrangement joins TRBV6-5 to TRBJ1-1, with D unresolved. The source material was PBMCs. CDR3 protein: CASSYSTEGPGAFF. Here the CDR3 DNA reads TGTGCCAGCAGTTACTCGACGGAGGGTCCAGGAGCTTTCTTT.